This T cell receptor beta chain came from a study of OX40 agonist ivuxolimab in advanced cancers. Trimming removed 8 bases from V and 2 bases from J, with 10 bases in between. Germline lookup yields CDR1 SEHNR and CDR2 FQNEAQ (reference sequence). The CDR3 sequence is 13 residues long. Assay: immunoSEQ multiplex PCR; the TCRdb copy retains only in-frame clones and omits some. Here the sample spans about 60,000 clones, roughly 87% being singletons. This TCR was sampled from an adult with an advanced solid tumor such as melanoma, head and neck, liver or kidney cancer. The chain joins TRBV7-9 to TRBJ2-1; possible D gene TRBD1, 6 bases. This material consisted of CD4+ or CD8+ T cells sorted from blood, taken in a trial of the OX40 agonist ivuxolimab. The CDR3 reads CASLGGTYNEQFF. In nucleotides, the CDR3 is TGTGCCAGCTTAGGGGGAACCTACAATGAGCAGTTCTTC.